These 6 T cell receptor beta chains were sequenced from one sample in a study of blood T cell repertoires in COVID-19. TCRdb's copy holds only in-frame clones and misses some; the assay was immunoSEQ multiplex PCR. The table includes a few hundred thousand clones, 75% to 90% detected once. The specimen sequenced was PBMCs or T cells enriched from blood (not recorded which). Receptors originate from a woman aged 50 to 65 who had recovered from COVID-19.

On this clone itself: The sample has other DNA sequences that encode this CDR3 too. The chain links TRBV12-3 or TRBV12-4 to TRBJ1-5; D may be TRBD1 (5 bases). The ends were cut back, 1 base at V and 5 bases at J, with 6 bases in the middle. The CDR3 has 13 residues. CDR3 amino acids: CASSLGGDQPQHF. As DNA, the CDR3 is TGTGCCAGCAGTTTAGGGGGGGATCAGCCCCAGCATTTT.

This clone was observed a single time. The gene calls are TRBV9 and TRBJ1-2; D call uncertain. CDR3 length: 16 amino acids. Trimming shortened V by 0 bases and J by 3 bases, and 15 bases separated the two germline ends. From germline, CDR1 is SGDLS and CDR2 YYNGEE. The CDR3 here is CASSVAVRGSDYGYTF. In DNA, the CDR3 is TGTGCCAGCAGCGTAGCAGTTCGGGGTAGTGACTATGGCTACACCTTC.

The genes are TRBV5-6 and TRBJ1-2; TRBD1 matches at 7 bases. V was clipped by 0 bases and J by 6 bases; unmatched bases: 11. The CDR3 consists of 16 residues. The germline CDR1 and CDR2 sequences are SGHDT and YYEEEE. CDR3 sequence (DNA): TGTGCCAGCAGCTTGGAGAGACAGGGATTTGAAAATGGCTACACCTTC. It is translated as CASSLERQGFENGYTF.

This clone was detected a few times. The chain uses TRBV2 and TRBJ1-1; 7 positions match TRBD1. CDR3 length: 15 amino acids. V lost 5 bases and J lost 1; bases outside the gene matches: 7. From germline, CDR1 is SNHLY and CDR2 FYNNEI. The CDR3 loop reads CASSYWTGENTEAFF. The CDR3 nucleotides are TGTGCCAGCAGTTACTGGACAGGAGAGAACACTGAAGCTTTCTTT.

This sequence joins TRBV6-5 and TRBJ2-1, with 10 positions matching TRBD2. The J segment lost 12 bases and the V segment lost 0 bases, leaving 11 bases of the junction unmatched. The CDR3 covers 16 residues. Germline CDR1 MNHEY, CDR2 SVGAGI. The CDR3 sequence: CASSYSSSGGELGQFF. Here the CDR3 DNA reads TGTGCCAGCAGTTACTCGAGCAGCGGGGGGGAGCTAGGGCAGTTCTTC.

This chain uses TRBV5-1 with TRBJ2-7, with D possibly matching TRBD1 (5 bases). The CDR3 consists of 13 residues. Trimming took 1 base from V and 4 from J, leaving 9 bases between them. Germline V CDR1 and CDR2: SGHRS, YFSETQ. The CDR3 coding sequence is TGCGCCAGCAGCTTGCAGGGTAATTACGAGCAGTACTTC. Translated: CASSLQGNYEQYF.